This T cell receptor beta chain derives from a study of cytomegalovirus exposure and HLA in healthy donors. As for the study in general: HLA-typed donors were the source of about 85 million unique TCRs held in an early data release. The Caucasian-associated ancestry cluster held roughly 78% of around 380 genotyped donors.

J gave up 1 base and V 4 bases, and 8 bases lay outside the gene matches. The germline gives CDR1 SGDLS, CDR2 YYNGEE. The CDR3 runs to 15 residues. A note on this clone: What it binds is unknown.

PCR was performed using 60 Vbeta and 13 Jbeta primers. Assay: immunoSEQ multiplex PCR; the TCRdb copy retains only in-frame clones and omits some. Of 160,000 or so clones listed, roughly 84% are singletons. Study results and caveats: Rare TCR sequences dominated, though some public TCRs recurred in many donors. Per a later analysis, HLA-associated TCR beta chains showed more clonal expansion than other, equally common TCR beta chains.

This clonotype was obtained from a man aged 50-59 years in good health and CMV-seropositive. The chain is built from TRBV9 and TRBJ2-7; TRBD1 agrees at 7 bases. The sample taken for sequencing was PBMCs. The CDR3: CASSPRDSSSYEQYF. The CDR3 DNA reads as TGTGCCAGCAGCCCTCGGGACAGCAGTTCCTACGAGCAGTACTTC.